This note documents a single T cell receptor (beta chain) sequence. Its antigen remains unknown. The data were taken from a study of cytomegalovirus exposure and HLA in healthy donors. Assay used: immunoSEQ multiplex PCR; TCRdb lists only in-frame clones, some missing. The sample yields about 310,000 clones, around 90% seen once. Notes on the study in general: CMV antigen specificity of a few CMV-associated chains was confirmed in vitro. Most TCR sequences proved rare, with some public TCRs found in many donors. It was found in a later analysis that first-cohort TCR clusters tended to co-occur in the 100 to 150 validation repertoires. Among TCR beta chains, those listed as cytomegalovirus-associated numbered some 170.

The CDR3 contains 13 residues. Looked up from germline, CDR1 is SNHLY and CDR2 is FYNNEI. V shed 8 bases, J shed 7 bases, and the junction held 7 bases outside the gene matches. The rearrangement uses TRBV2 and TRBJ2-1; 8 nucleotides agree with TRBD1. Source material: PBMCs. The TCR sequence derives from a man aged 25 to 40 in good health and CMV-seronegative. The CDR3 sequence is CASDLDRVNEQFF. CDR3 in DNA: TGTGCCAGCGATTTGGACAGGGTGAATGAGCAGTTCTTC.